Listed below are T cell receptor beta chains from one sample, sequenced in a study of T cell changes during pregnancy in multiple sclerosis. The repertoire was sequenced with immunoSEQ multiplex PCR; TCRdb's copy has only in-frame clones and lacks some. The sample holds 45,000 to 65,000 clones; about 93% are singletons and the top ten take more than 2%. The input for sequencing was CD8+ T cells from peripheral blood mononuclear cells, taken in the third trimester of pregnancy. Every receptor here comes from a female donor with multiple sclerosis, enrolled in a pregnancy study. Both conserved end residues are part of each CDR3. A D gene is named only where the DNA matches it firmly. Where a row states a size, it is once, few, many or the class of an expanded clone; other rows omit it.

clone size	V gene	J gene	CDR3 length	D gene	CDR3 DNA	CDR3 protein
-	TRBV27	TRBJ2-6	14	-	TGTGCCGCCGCGGGGGCTGCTGGGGCCAACGTCCTGACTTTC	CAAAGAAGANVLTF
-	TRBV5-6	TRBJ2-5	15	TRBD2	TGTGCCAGCAGCTGGGGGACTAGCGGGATGGAGACCCAGTACTTC	CASSWGTSGMETQYF
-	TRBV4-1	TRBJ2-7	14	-	TGCGCCAGCAGCCAAGAGGGGGCCTCCTACGAGCAGTACTTC	CASSQEGASYEQYF
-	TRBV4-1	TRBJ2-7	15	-	TGCGCCAGCAGCCAATTAGTTGCCCGGTCCTACGAGCAGTACTTC	CASSQLVARSYEQYF
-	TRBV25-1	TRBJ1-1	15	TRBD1	TGTGCCAGCAGTGACCCGTATGAGGGGGCAGAGGAAGCTTTCTTT	CASSDPYEGAEEAFF
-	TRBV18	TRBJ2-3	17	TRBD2	TGTGCCAGCTCACCAGGGGCTAGCGGGACATACACAGATACGCAGTATTTT	CASSPGASGTYTDTQYF
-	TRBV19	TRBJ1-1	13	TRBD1	TGTGCCAGTAGGACAGGGGAATTGAATGAAGCTTTCTTT	CASRTGELNEAFF
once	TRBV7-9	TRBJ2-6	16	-	TGTGCCAGCAGCTTAGCGTCAGGGGCTGGGGCCAACGTCCTGACTTTC	CASSLASGAGANVLTF
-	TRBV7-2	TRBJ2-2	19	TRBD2	TGTGCCAGCAGCTTAGGGTATATGGTGCTAGCGGGAAATACCGGGGAGCTGTTTTTT	CASSLGYMVLAGNTGELFF
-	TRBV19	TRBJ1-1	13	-	TGTGCCAGTAGCAGGGGTTTAAACACTGAAGCTTTCTTT	CASSRGLNTEAFF
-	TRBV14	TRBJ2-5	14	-	TGTGCCAGCAGCCAAGATCGTAGCCAAGAGACCCAGTACTTC	CASSQDRSQETQYF
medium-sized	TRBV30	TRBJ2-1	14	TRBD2	TGTGCCTGGAGTGTCCTAGCGGAGTACAATGAGCAGTTCTTC	CAWSVLAEYNEQFF
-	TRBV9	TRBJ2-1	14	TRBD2	TGTGCCAGCAGCGTACTAGCGGACTACAATGAGCAGTTCTTC	CASSVLADYNEQFF
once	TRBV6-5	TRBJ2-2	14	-	TGTGCCAGCAGGCCCGCGGTGGAGACCGGGGAGCTGTTTTTT	CASRPAVETGELFF
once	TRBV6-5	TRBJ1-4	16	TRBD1	TGTGCCAGCAGTTACCGGACCGGGACAGGGGATGAAAAACTGTTTTTT	CASSYRTGTGDEKLFF
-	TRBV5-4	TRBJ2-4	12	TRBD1	TGTGCCACCCGGGACAGAAAAAACATTCAGTACTTC	CATRDRKNIQYF
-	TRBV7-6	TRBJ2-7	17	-	TGTGCCAGCAGCTTAAGGGGGCCGGGGGCGGTATCGTACGAGCAGTACTTC	CASSLRGPGAVSYEQYF
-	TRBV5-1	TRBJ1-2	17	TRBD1	TGCGCCAGCAGTGACGGGACAGGGGTTATGCGAGGTTATGGCTACACCTTC	CASSDGTGVMRGYGYTF
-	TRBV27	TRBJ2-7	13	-	TGTGCCAGCAGTTTGTCCAGGTCCTACGAGCAGTACTTC	CASSLSRSYEQYF
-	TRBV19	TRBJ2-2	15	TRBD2	TGTGCCAGTAATAGCGGGAGTACGAACACCGGGGAGCTGTTTTTT	CASNSGSTNTGELFF
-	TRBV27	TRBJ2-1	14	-	TGTGCCAGCAGTTTCTGGACAGGAGGGGATGAGCAGTTCTTC	CASSFWTGGDEQFF
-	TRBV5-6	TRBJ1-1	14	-	TGTGCCAGCAGCTACTCAGGGGTTAACACTGAAGCTTTCTTT	CASSYSGVNTEAFF
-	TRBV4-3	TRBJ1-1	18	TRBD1	TGCGCCAGCAGCCAAGAGGCGACAGGGGGTTTGGGGGACACTGAAGCTTTCTTT	CASSQEATGGLGDTEAFF
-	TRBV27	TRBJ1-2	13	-	TGTGCCAGCAGTTCCGGCAGGGTCTATGGCTACACCTTC	CASSSGRVYGYTF
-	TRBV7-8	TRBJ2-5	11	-	TGTGCCAGCAGCGCACTAGGGACCCAGTACTTC	CASSALGTQYF
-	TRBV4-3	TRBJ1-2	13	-	TGCGCCAGCAGCCAAGACCCGGGCTATGGCTACACCTTC	CASSQDPGYGYTF
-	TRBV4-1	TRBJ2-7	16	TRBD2	TGCGCCAGCAGCCAAGATGGGGGGGAGGCTACTTACGAGCAGTACTTC	CASSQDGGEATYEQYF
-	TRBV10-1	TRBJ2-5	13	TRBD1	TGCGCCAGCTCGCAGGGGGAAGGAGAGACCCAGTACTTC	CASSQGEGETQYF
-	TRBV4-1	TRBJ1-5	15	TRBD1	TGCGCCAGCAGCCCGGGACAGACTAGCAATCAGCCCCAGCATTTT	CASSPGQTSNQPQHF